The 15 T cell receptor beta chains below come from one sample, sequenced in a study of beta chain features in type 1 diabetes. For these receptors, no antigen is known. General observations from the study: Shorter TCRB CDR3s, moderately but significantly so, marked every one of the four CD4+ subsets in Type 1 diabetes patients.

Investigators reverse transcribed all isolated RNA, so they sequenced expressed TCRB transcripts. The data were produced by immunoSEQ multiplex PCR, yet TCRdb's version contains in-frame clones alone and is incomplete. This table has 240,000 or so clones, roughly 20% appearing once. The sequenced sample consisted of naive CD4+ T cells from blood. The receptors shown here come from a woman in her 40s with type 1 diabetes.

This chain joins TRBV19 and TRBJ2-1, with 8 bases aligning to TRBD2. Per germline, CDR1 LNHDA and CDR2 SQIVND (reference sequence). The trim removed 3 bases at V and 2 bases at J, leaving 3 bases unmatched. The CDR3 length is 15 residues. CDR3 DNA: TGTGCCAGTAGTATCATTAGCGGGACCTACAATGAGCAGTTCTTC. Translation: CASSIISGTYNEQFF.

This clone was seen a handful of times. J is TRBJ2-1 and V is TRBV27, with 11 bases aligning to TRBD2. The CDR3 extends over 20 amino acids. J lost 3 bases, V lost 3 bases, and 16 bases had no gene match. CDR1 is MNHEY, CDR2 SMNVEV, per germline (reference sequence). The CDR3, as DNA: TGTGCCAGCAGTTTGTGGGGCGCCGGGACTAGCGGTTTGAACTACAATGAGCAGTTCTTC. Protein: CASSLWGAGTSGLNYNEQFF.

This clone was detected only a few times. This chain connects TRBV29-1 to TRBJ2-3; perhaps TRBD2 as D (6 bases). Deletions cut 2 bases from V and 11 bases from J, with 11 bases between. The CDR3 length is 11 residues. Germline CDR1 is SQVTM and CDR2 is ANQGSEA. The CDR3 spells CSVERGWGQYF. CDR3 sequence (DNA): TGCAGCGTTGAACGGGGGTGGGGGCAGTATTTT.

The V call is TRBV4-1, the J call TRBJ1-5; tentatively, D is TRBD1 (5 bases). The CDR3 loop spans 17 amino acids. Germline CDR1 is MGHRA and CDR2 is YSYEKL. The V gene lost 2 bases and the J gene lost 2 bases, with 16 bases spanning the gap. The CDR3 coding sequence is TGCGCCAGCAGCCAATCGGTATATCAGGGCGGCAATCAGCCCCAGCATTTT. Its protein product is CASSQSVYQGGNQPQHF.

The J gene is TRBJ2-5, the V gene TRBV9, with D unclear. The germline CDR1 and CDR2 sequences are SGDLS and YYNGEE. V lost 1 base, J lost 2 bases, and 9 bases lay in between. This CDR3 is built from 14 residues. The CDR3 bases are TGTGCCAGCAGCGTACGAACAGCACAAGAGACCCAGTACTTC. Protein: CASSVRTAQETQYF.

This chain uses TRBV15 with TRBJ2-5; the D gene is possibly TRBD1 (5 bases). CDR1 is LNHNV, CDR2 YYDKDF, per germline (reference sequence). The CDR3 length is 13 residues. V dropped 5 bases and J dropped 2 bases, with 9 bases sitting between them. The CDR3 region is CATSFRQQETQYF. The CDR3 DNA sequence: TGTGCCACCAGCTTCAGACAGCAAGAGACCCAGTACTTC.

This clone was picked up a small number of times. The chain employs TRBV25-1 and TRBJ2-7; D call uncertain. Trimming stripped 3 bases from V and 2 bases from J, with 8 bases between. The length of the CDR3 is 13 residues. Per germline, CDR1 MGHDK and CDR2 SYGVNS. DNA for the CDR3: TGTGCCAGCAGTGAGGCAGGTACCTACGAGCAGTACTTC. As protein: CASSEAGTYEQYF.

This clone turned up a few times. The V gene is TRBV7-8, the J gene TRBJ2-5; 9 positions agree with TRBD1. CDR3 size: 14 residues. The germline CDR1 and CDR2 sequences are SGHVS and FQNEAQ. Losses at the gene ends were 6 bases for V and 2 bases for J; bases not matched to a gene: 4. Here the CDR3 reads CASRGGTGQETQYF. DNA of the CDR3: TGTGCCAGCAGGGGGGGGACAGGGCAAGAGACCCAGTACTTC.

This clone was counted between two and nine times. J is TRBJ2-1 and V is TRBV29-1; D is ambiguous. With 3 bases removed from V and 8 bases from J, the gap between germline ends came to 11 bases. The germline gives CDR1 SQVTM, CDR2 ANQGSEA. The CDR3 is 12 residues long. The CDR3: CSVESGSDEQFF. For the CDR3, the DNA is TGCAGCGTTGAGTCCGGTAGTGATGAGCAGTTCTTC.

The chain uses TRBV4-1 and TRBJ2-5; D is unresolved. V shed 1 base and J shed 1 base, with 7 bases lying between them. This CDR3 is 14 amino acids long. Looked up from germline, CDR1 is MGHRA and CDR2 is YSYEKL. CDR3 protein: CASSQAGFQETQYF. The CDR3 DNA reads TGCGCCAGCAGCCAAGCTGGCTTCCAAGAGACCCAGTACTTC.

The table lists this clone with a few counts. The chain links TRBV5-1 to TRBJ2-7; perhaps TRBD1 as D (6 bases). Trimming took off 8 bases at V and 5 bases at J, with 20 bases between the two ends. The CDR3 contains 14 residues. Germline V lookup: CDR1 SGHRS, CDR2 YFSETQ. Here the CDR3 DNA reads TGCGCCAGTACCGCTCTCCAGGGGATCCACGAGCAGTACTTC. As protein: CASTALQGIHEQYF.

This clone was detected a few times. The V and J genes are TRBV5-4 and TRBJ2-7; 7 bases match TRBD1. The CDR3 is 14 amino acids. Per the germline V gene, CDR1 is SGHNT and CDR2 is YYREEE (reference sequence). Unmatched junction bases numbered 5, after V lost 2 bases and J lost 3 bases. CDR3 protein: CASSFSGDSYEQYF. CDR3 DNA: TGTGCCAGCAGCTTTTCTGGGGACAGCTACGAGCAGTACTTC.

The V gene is TRBV7-3, the J gene TRBJ2-2, with a tentative D call TRBD2 (5 bases). This CDR3 is 13 amino acids long. Germline assignment: CDR1 SGHTA and CDR2 FQGTGA. With 2 bases removed from V and 5 bases from J, the gap between germline ends came to 6 bases. CDR3 residues: CASSLAGTGELFF. In DNA, the CDR3 is TGTGCCAGCAGCTTAGCGGGTACCGGGGAGCTGTTTTTT.

This chain links TRBV9 with TRBJ1-6; 8 bases agree with TRBD1. The germline V gene has CDR1 SGDLS and CDR2 YYNGEE. Trimming at V came to 0 bases and at J to 2 bases, leaving 4 bases not matched to a gene. The length of the CDR3 is 17 residues. The CDR3 region is CASSVAQGATYNSPLHF. For the CDR3, the DNA is TGTGCCAGCAGCGTAGCCCAGGGGGCAACCTATAATTCACCCCTCCACTTT.

This clone was seen more than once but under ten times. The chain employs TRBV18 and TRBJ2-6; tentatively, D is TRBD1 (5 bases). The CDR3 runs to 17 residues. Germline CDR1 KGHSH, CDR2 LQKENI. V was cut by 6 bases and J by 4 bases, with 19 bases left in between. The CDR3 sequence is CASSQQDIYKGANVLTF. CDR3 nucleotides: TGTGCCAGCTCTCAACAGGATATCTATAAGGGGGCCAACGTCCTGACTTTC. Using reference TRBV18 and TRBJ2-6 for the parts outside the CDR3, the full variable domain is NAGVMQNPRHLVRRRGQEARLRCSPMKGHSHVYWYRQLPEEGLKFMVYLQKENIIDESGMPKERFSAEFPKEGPSILRIQQVVRGDSAAYFCASSQQDIYKGANVLTFGAGSRLTVL.